These T cell receptor beta chains were read from a single sample in a study of cytomegalovirus exposure and HLA in healthy donors. This table comes from immunoSEQ multiplex PCR, and its TCRdb copy is limited to in-frame clones, with some not included. The sample contains more than 95,000 clones, 75% to 80% of which appear only once. Sequenced sample: PBMCs. Every receptor here comes from a man aged 55 to 70 in good health and CMV-seropositive. Each CDR3 is given with its conserved first and last residue. A D gene is named only where the DNA matches it firmly. Clone size, where shown, is once, few, many, or a class for clones that have expanded.

clone_size j_call d_call v_call cdr3_aa cdr3_nt
NA TRBJ1-1 NA TRBV18 CASSPNRVGTEAFF TGTGCCAGCTCACCAAACAGGGTTGGAACTGAAGCTTTCTTT
once TRBJ1-6 TRBD1 TRBV5-1 CASSGPGQGDLGYNSPLHF TGCGCCAGCAGCGGGCCGGGACAGGGGGATTTAGGTTATAATTCACCCCTCCACTTT
NA TRBJ2-1 TRBD1 TRBV7-9 CSSRGTGTGKFF TGTTCCAGCAGAGGTACCGGGACAGGGAAGTTCTTC
NA TRBJ2-1 TRBD2 TRBV6-4 CASTRVAGNEQFF TGTGCCAGCACCCGAGTAGCGGGCAATGAGCAGTTCTTC
few TRBJ2-1 NA TRBV5-5 CASTPSNEQFF TGTGCCAGCACCCCTTCCAATGAGCAGTTCTTC
NA TRBJ2-7 NA TRBV6-1 CGASPGGYEQYF TGCGGAGCCAGTCCAGGGGGGTACGAGCAGTACTTC
NA TRBJ2-7 TRBD1 TRBV5-1 CASSPQGGLYEQYF TGCGCCAGCAGCCCACAGGGGGGTCTCTACGAGCAGTACTTC
NA TRBJ1-5 TRBD1 TRBV28 CASTLEGQGVQPQHF TGTGCCAGCACCCTCGAGGGACAGGGTGTTCAGCCCCAGCATTTT
few TRBJ1-2 TRBD1 TRBV18 CASSLTPQQGADGYTF TGTGCCAGCTCATTGACACCCCAACAGGGGGCTGATGGCTACACCTTC
NA TRBJ2-2 NA TRBV9 CASSVVGFGGGELFF TGTGCCAGCAGCGTAGTTGGGTTTGGCGGCGGGGAGCTGTTTTTT
once TRBJ2-5 TRBD2 TRBV15 CATSRREGLPRETQYF TGTGCCACCAGCAGGAGGGAGGGGCTCCCGCGAGAGACCCAGTACTTC
NA TRBJ2-3 TRBD1 TRBV9 CASSVGSGGLADTQYF TGTGCCAGCAGCGTAGGTTCAGGGGGCCTCGCAGATACGCAGTATTTT
NA TRBJ2-7 NA TRBV5-1 CASSLGGYEQYF TGCGCCAGCAGCTTAGGCGGCTACGAGCAGTACTTC
NA TRBJ2-3 TRBD2 TRBV30 CAWAGGTDTQYF TGTGCCTGGGCGGGGGGGACAGATACGCAGTATTTT
NA TRBJ1-1 NA TRBV28 CASSSTPIVNTEAFF TGTGCCAGCAGTTCCACTCCTATAGTGAACACTGAAGCTTTCTTT
NA TRBJ2-5 NA TRBV12-5 CASGLVWQGGETQYF TGTGCTAGTGGTTTGGTCTGGCAGGGTGGAGAGACCCAGTACTTC
NA TRBJ1-2 NA TRBV19 CASRENRGFDYGYTF TGTGCCAGTAGGGAAAATAGAGGGTTTGACTATGGCTACACCTTC
NA TRBJ2-7 NA TRBV5-4 CASSLARGSEQYF TGTGCCAGCAGCTTGGCCAGGGGAAGCGAGCAGTACTTC
many TRBJ1-4 TRBD1 TRBV4-2 CASSQGQGTEKLFF TGTGCCAGCAGCCAGGGACAGGGGACTGAAAAACTGTTTTTT